This T cell receptor beta chain is from a study of T-cell reconstitution after alpha-beta-depleted transplantation in children. Findings of the study overall: Approximately two months post-transplant, alpha-beta T cells reportedly originated from several hundred expanded graft clones. Elevated TCRbeta diversity at day 60 was traced, in some patients, to surviving recipient T cells and thymic progenitors. Newly produced T cells mostly provided counts and TCRbeta diversity after one year, as hyperexpanded clones declined.

Per germline, CDR1 SQVTM and CDR2 ANQGSEA. V dropped 8 bases and J dropped 6; count of bases not matched to a gene: 6. The CDR3 has 12 amino acids. This clonotype has a handful of counts. Its matching antigen is unknown. The TCRbeta library was prepared with unique molecular identifiers. One entry per CDR3 protein results from TCRdb running MiXCR on the PCR reads. The table records approximately 350,000 distinct CDR3 sequences, around 15% of them present only once. V and J are TRBV29-1 and TRBJ1-2; 10 nucleotides match TRBD1. Sequenced material: PBMCs, mostly from graft donor cells, taken 360 days after TCRalphabeta/CD19-depleted stem cell transplant. The sequence was collected from a male patient aged 2-9 years who had a stem cell transplant for acute lymphoblastic leukemia, so the T cells may come from the graft donor. CDR3 nucleotide sequence: TGCAGCACGTCCGGGACAGGGGATGGCTACACCTTC. Its protein product is CSTSGTGDGYTF.